This TCR beta chain appears in the sequencing data of a study of T-cell reconstitution after alpha-beta-depleted transplantation in children. Study-wide results and limits: Some patients owed their high day-60 TCRbeta diversity to surviving recipient T cells and thymic progenitors. Several hundred rapidly expanded clones from non-depleted graft cells reportedly supplied alpha-beta T cells about two months post-transplant.

This CDR3 has 16 residues. V was cut by 0 bases and J by 9 bases, with 23 bases left in between. Germline lookup yields CDR1 SQVTM and CDR2 ANQGSEA. As for this clonotype: What it recognizes is unknown.

Unique molecular identifiers were used in preparing the TCRbeta library. TCRdb analysed the PCR reads with MiXCR anew, one entry per CDR3 protein. The profile covers some 140,000 distinct CDR3 sequences, with roughly 9.7% appearing a single time and more than 20% taken by the ten largest. The clonotype was recovered from a girl less than two years old who had a stem cell transplant for combined immunodeficiency, so the T cells may come from the graft donor. The specimen was PBMCs, mostly from graft donor cells, collected 180 days after TCRalphabeta/CD19-depleted stem cell transplant. The J gene is TRBJ2-5, the V gene TRBV29-1, with D tentatively TRBD1 (5 bases). The CDR3 DNA reads TGCAGCGTTGAAGATCGCGGCTACGGTGGCCTAGGGGCCCAGTACTTC. Protein: CSVEDRGYGGLGAQYF.